The 3 T cell receptor beta chains below were found in one sample sequenced in a study of cytomegalovirus exposure and HLA in healthy donors. The PCR was carried out with 60 Vbeta primers and 13 Jbeta primers. Method: immunoSEQ multiplex PCR; TCRdb's copy keeps in-frame clones and lacks some. The sample comprises 150,000 to 200,000 clones, around 76% of which are singletons, and about 2% rests with the top ten. Sequencing used PBMCs. These receptors all stem from a female donor in good health and CMV-seronegative.

The rearrangement uses TRBV2 and TRBJ1-5; tentatively, D is TRBD1 (6 bases). Germline loops: CDR1 SNHLY, CDR2 FYNNEI. The CDR3 is made up of 13 amino acids. V was shortened by 6 bases and J by 5 bases, with 11 bases between the two germline ends. This chain's CDR3 is CASRRTVYQPQHF. The CDR3 DNA is TGTGCCAGCAGACGGACAGTTTATCAGCCCCAGCATTTT.

The J gene is TRBJ1-5, the V gene TRBV10-3; D gene uncertain. CDR3 length: 14 residues. The V end lost 0 bases, the J end lost 5 bases, and 8 bases lay between the germline ends. Germline CDR1 is ENHRY and CDR2 is SYGVKD. The DNA for the CDR3 is TGTGCCATCAGTGAGTCGGGCGGGGATCAGCCCCAGCATTTT. Its translation: CAISESGGDQPQHF.

This chain uses TRBV20-1 with TRBJ2-7; tentatively, D is TRBD2 (5 bases). Trimming stripped 6 bases from V and 13 bases from J, with 13 bases between. Per germline, CDR1 DFQATT and CDR2 SNEGSKA (reference sequence). The CDR3 totals 9 residues. The DNA of the CDR3 is TGCAGTGCCGGCCGGCGGGCCTACTTC. Residues: CSAGRRAYF.